The present TCR beta chain was sequenced within a study of T cell clonality in common variable immunodeficiency. Germline assignment: CDR1 SQVTM and CDR2 ANQGSEA. J gave up 6 bases and V 7 bases, and 7 bases lay outside the gene matches. This CDR3 contains 13 residues. General study points: In common variable immunodeficiency, TCR beta chains reportedly carried fewer deletions and N-nucleotide insertions.

This clone was recorded at least ten times. Its target is not known. The read terminates 3 residues before the CDR3 end, so the remaining end is supplied by the germline J gene. TCRdb's table, derived via immunoSEQ multiplex PCR, lists solely in-frame clones and lacks some. The profile covers roughly 42,000 clones, none occurring a single time. Sequences were obtained from peripheral blood mononuclear cells. This chain joins TRBV29-1 and TRBJ1-4; TRBD1 matches at 8 bases. This sequence originates from a human donor with common variable immunodeficiency. CDR3 DNA (partial): TGCAGCGGTCAGGGGGCGTTGGATGAAAAA. Its translation is CSGQGALDEK. The complete CDR3 reads CSGQGALDEKLFF.